This T cell receptor beta chain was retrieved from a study of T-cell memory formation after mild COVID-19. At the level of the study: Clustering of TCRs was largely donor specific.

As to this clonotype: The antigen remains unidentified.

Germline loops: CDR1 SNHLY, CDR2 FYNNEI. The length of the CDR3 is 15 residues. Trimming removed 2 bases from V and 4 bases from J, with 14 bases in between. TCRdb used MiXCR to reprocess the 5' RACE reads, holding one entry per CDR3 protein. The table shows around 300,000 distinct CDR3 sequences, with roughly 18% occurring only once. Findings and limits, study-wide: Whether day 37 second-wave clones are SARS-CoV-2-specific was not confirmed. CD4+ bias marked clones expanding day 15 to 37, unlike balanced contracting clones. Researchers found some responding clones in pre-infection memory, a sign that cross-reactive memory joined.

The receptor's source is a man aged 18 to 29 who had mild COVID-19 (a few samples of this study predate the infection). Cell type and time point are not known. Sequences were obtained from PBMCs or a T cell subset sorted from them (not recorded which). The chain links TRBV2 to TRBJ2-5; weak D call: TRBD1 (6 bases). The CDR3 DNA reads TGTGCCAGCAGTGAACTCGCTGGGACATCAGAGACCCAGTACTTC. It translates to CASSELAGTSETQYF. The variable domain in full, with the rest retrieved from reference TRBV2 and TRBJ2-5, is EPEVTQTPSHQVTQMGQEVILRCVPISNHLYFYWYRQILGQKVEFLVSFYNNEISEKSEIFDDQFSVERPDGSNFTLKIRSTKLEDSAMYFCASSELAGTSETQYFGPGTRLLVL.